This T cell receptor beta chain was captured by sequencing in a study of T-cell reconstitution after alpha-beta-depleted transplantation in children. The V end was cut by 0 bases, the J end by 1 base, with 12 bases between. This CDR3 spans 17 amino acids. This sample's TCRbeta library carried unique molecular identifier barcodes. From the PCR reads, TCRdb called clonotypes with MiXCR, one entry per CDR3 protein. Of about 400,000 distinct CDR3 sequences listed, roughly 21% are singletons. The TCR comes from a human donor who donated a stem cell graft to a child with acute myeloid leukemia. Sequences were derived from PBMCs from the stem cell graft donor, sampled from the stem cell graft. V and J are TRBV12-3 or TRBV12-4 and TRBJ2-2, with D unresolved. The CDR3 region has the DNA TGTGCCAGCAGTTTAGCATCGACCTACTTGAACACCGGGGAGCTGTTTTTT. Amino acids: CASSLASTYLNTGELFF.